These T cell receptor beta chains were read from a single sample in a study of cytomegalovirus exposure and HLA in healthy donors. The data were produced by immunoSEQ multiplex PCR, yet TCRdb's version contains in-frame clones alone and is incomplete. In the table there are some 170,000 clones, around nine tenths of which are singletons. Sequencing was carried out using PBMCs. Source of these receptors: a woman in her twenties or thirties in good health and CMV-seronegative. Each CDR3 is given with its conserved first and last residue. Fields, in order: CDR3 length, J gene, V gene, clone size, D gene, CDR3 DNA, CDR3 protein. D genes are given only for firm matches. Expanded clones get a size class; other rows say once, few or many, or leave the size out.

cdr3_length: 15; j_call: TRBJ2-1; v_call: TRBV7-6; clone_size: NA; d_call: NA; cdr3_nt: TGTGCCAGCAGCCCCCGGCAGGGATTTCACAATGAGCAGTTCTTC; cdr3_aa: CASSPRQGFHNEQFF
cdr3_length: 19; j_call: TRBJ1-5; v_call: TRBV6-7; clone_size: few; d_call: TRBD1; cdr3_nt: TGTGCCAGCAGTTACCAGAACAGGGGGCGTCGAGCCAGCAATCAGCCCCAGCATTTT; cdr3_aa: CASSYQNRGRRASNQPQHF
cdr3_length: 15; j_call: TRBJ2-7; v_call: TRBV19; clone_size: once; d_call: NA; cdr3_nt: TGTGCCAGTAGTATAAGTCCTAGCCGCTCCTACGAGCAGTACTTC; cdr3_aa: CASSISPSRSYEQYF
cdr3_length: 15; j_call: TRBJ2-2; v_call: TRBV5-4; clone_size: few; d_call: NA; cdr3_nt: TGTGCCAGCAGCCTACCAGGGGGGCTACCCGGGGAGCTGTTTTTT; cdr3_aa: CASSLPGGLPGELFF
cdr3_length: 17; j_call: TRBJ1-2; v_call: TRBV5-8; clone_size: NA; d_call: NA; cdr3_nt: TGTGCCAGCAGCTTGGGGGGGGAGGGCGACTCCCACTATGGCTACACCTTC; cdr3_aa: CASSLGGEGDSHYGYTF
cdr3_length: 14; j_call: TRBJ2-2; v_call: TRBV7-9; clone_size: once; d_call: TRBD1; cdr3_nt: TGTGCCAGCAGCTCTACACAGGGGACCGGGGAGCTGTTTTTT; cdr3_aa: CASSSTQGTGELFF
cdr3_length: 16; j_call: TRBJ2-7; v_call: TRBV5-6; clone_size: NA; d_call: TRBD2; cdr3_nt: TGTGCCAGCAGCTTGGCCTCGCGGGGGGGCTTCTACGAGCAGTACTTC; cdr3_aa: CASSLASRGGFYEQYF
cdr3_length: 13; j_call: TRBJ1-4; v_call: TRBV30; clone_size: few; d_call: NA; cdr3_nt: TGTGCCTGGACACGGTCGGGGGGTGAAAAACTGTTTTTT; cdr3_aa: CAWTRSGGEKLFF
cdr3_length: 9; j_call: TRBJ2-3; v_call: TRBV20-1; clone_size: NA; d_call: NA; cdr3_nt: TGCAGTGCTAGTCAGGCGCAGTATTTT; cdr3_aa: CSASQAQYF
cdr3_length: 13; j_call: TRBJ2-2; v_call: TRBV29-1; clone_size: NA; d_call: TRBD1; cdr3_nt: TGCAGCGCACGGACAGGTAACACCGGGGAGCTGTTTTTT; cdr3_aa: CSARTGNTGELFF
cdr3_length: 14; j_call: TRBJ1-6; v_call: TRBV2; clone_size: NA; d_call: TRBD1; cdr3_nt: TGTGCCAGCAGTGTGAGACAGGGGAATTCACCCCTCCACTTT; cdr3_aa: CASSVRQGNSPLHF
cdr3_length: 17; j_call: TRBJ2-3; v_call: TRBV9; clone_size: NA; d_call: NA; cdr3_nt: TGTGCCAGCAGCGCCCGCCCCGGGTGGGTAAGCACAGATACGCAGTATTTT; cdr3_aa: CASSARPGWVSTDTQYF
cdr3_length: 16; j_call: TRBJ2-7; v_call: TRBV10-3; clone_size: NA; d_call: TRBD2; cdr3_nt: TGTGCCATCAGTGAGAGGTCTGGCGGGGGGGCGTACGAGCAGTACTTC; cdr3_aa: CAISERSGGGAYEQYF
cdr3_length: 17; j_call: TRBJ1-4; v_call: TRBV5-1; clone_size: NA; d_call: TRBD1; cdr3_nt: TGCGCCAGCAGCTTGGTATCAGGAGGGGGCTATAATGAAAAACTGTTTTTT; cdr3_aa: CASSLVSGGGYNEKLFF
cdr3_length: 15; j_call: TRBJ1-2; v_call: TRBV19; clone_size: NA; d_call: NA; cdr3_nt: TGTGCCAGTAGTATAGAGCTGACAGAAAACTATGGCTACACCTTC; cdr3_aa: CASSIELTENYGYTF
cdr3_length: 15; j_call: TRBJ2-1; v_call: TRBV5-1; clone_size: NA; d_call: NA; cdr3_nt: TGCGCCAGCAGCTTGGCCCCGGGCTCCTACAATGAGCAGTTCTTC; cdr3_aa: CASSLAPGSYNEQFF
cdr3_length: 14; j_call: TRBJ1-3; v_call: TRBV6-5; clone_size: NA; d_call: NA; cdr3_nt: TGTGCCAGCAGAAGAGGAGACGCGGGAAACACCATATATTTT; cdr3_aa: CASRRGDAGNTIYF
cdr3_length: 13; j_call: TRBJ2-3; v_call: TRBV30; clone_size: NA; d_call: NA; cdr3_nt: TGTGCCTGGAGTATCATTGGCACAGATACGCAGTATTTT; cdr3_aa: CAWSIIGTDTQYF
cdr3_length: 18; j_call: TRBJ2-3; v_call: TRBV13; clone_size: NA; d_call: TRBD2; cdr3_nt: TGTGCCAGCAGCCCAGGGACTAGCGGGTATCAGTGGATAGATACGCAGTATTTT; cdr3_aa: CASSPGTSGYQWIDTQYF
cdr3_length: 13; j_call: TRBJ1-1; v_call: TRBV6-5; clone_size: NA; d_call: NA; cdr3_nt: TGTGCCAGCGGTAGCAGGGTGAACACTGAAGCTTTCTTT; cdr3_aa: CASGSRVNTEAFF
cdr3_length: 15; j_call: TRBJ1-1; v_call: TRBV27; clone_size: NA; d_call: TRBD1; cdr3_nt: TGTGCCAGCAGCGCCGGGACAGGGACGGGCACTGAAGCTTTCTTT; cdr3_aa: CASSAGTGTGTEAFF
cdr3_length: 10; j_call: TRBJ1-2; v_call: TRBV19; clone_size: NA; d_call: NA; cdr3_nt: TGTGCCGCTGGAGAGTATGGCTACACCTTC; cdr3_aa: CAAGEYGYTF
cdr3_length: 14; j_call: TRBJ1-1; v_call: TRBV5-1; clone_size: NA; d_call: NA; cdr3_nt: TGCGCCAGCAGCTTGGGAAGCGGGAGCACTGAAGCTTTCTTT; cdr3_aa: CASSLGSGSTEAFF
cdr3_length: 14; j_call: TRBJ2-6; v_call: TRBV30; clone_size: NA; d_call: NA; cdr3_nt: TGTGCCTGGACCCAGGGGTCTGGGGCCAACGTCCTGACTTTC; cdr3_aa: CAWTQGSGANVLTF
cdr3_length: 17; j_call: TRBJ1-5; v_call: TRBV7-2; clone_size: NA; d_call: TRBD1; cdr3_nt: TGTGCCAGCAGCCCCGCTCCGGGACAGACCTTGAGGGCGCCCCAGCATTTT; cdr3_aa: CASSPAPGQTLRAPQHF
cdr3_length: 12; j_call: TRBJ1-1; v_call: TRBV2; clone_size: NA; d_call: NA; cdr3_nt: TGTGCCAGCAGTGAACCGGGTCCTGAAGCTTTCTTT; cdr3_aa: CASSEPGPEAFF
cdr3_length: 15; j_call: TRBJ1-1; v_call: TRBV2; clone_size: NA; d_call: TRBD1; cdr3_nt: TGTGCCAGCACTTCCACCGGACAGGGGTTTGATGAAGCTTTCTTT; cdr3_aa: CASTSTGQGFDEAFF
cdr3_length: 16; j_call: TRBJ1-5; v_call: TRBV7-6; clone_size: NA; d_call: TRBD1; cdr3_nt: TGTGCCAGCAGCTTAGGGGGACAGAATAGCAATCAGCCCCAGCATTTT; cdr3_aa: CASSLGGQNSNQPQHF
cdr3_length: 14; j_call: TRBJ2-7; v_call: TRBV4-1; clone_size: NA; d_call: NA; cdr3_nt: TGCGCCAGCAGCCAAGATCTGAGGATCTACGAGCAGTACTTC; cdr3_aa: CASSQDLRIYEQYF
cdr3_length: 16; j_call: TRBJ1-2; v_call: TRBV6-5; clone_size: NA; d_call: NA; cdr3_nt: TGTGCCAGCAGTTACACTCCCGGCGGCAGAGCCTATGGCTACACCTTC; cdr3_aa: CASSYTPGGRAYGYTF
cdr3_length: 20; j_call: TRBJ2-1; v_call: TRBV19; clone_size: NA; d_call: TRBD2; cdr3_nt: TGTGCCAGTAGTATAGATCTATGGCTAGCGGGGACTCCGGGGTCGAATGAGCAGTTCTTC; cdr3_aa: CASSIDLWLAGTPGSNEQFF
cdr3_length: 15; j_call: TRBJ2-2; v_call: TRBV5-1; clone_size: NA; d_call: TRBD1; cdr3_nt: TGCGCCAGCAGCATCCGGGACAGGGGGACCGGGGAGCTGTTTTTT; cdr3_aa: CASSIRDRGTGELFF
cdr3_length: 15; j_call: TRBJ1-5; v_call: TRBV4-2; clone_size: NA; d_call: NA; cdr3_nt: TGTGCCAGCAGCGGGGTACGGGGGTCCGATCAGCCCCAGCATTTT; cdr3_aa: CASSGVRGSDQPQHF
cdr3_length: 14; j_call: TRBJ1-4; v_call: TRBV5-1; clone_size: NA; d_call: TRBD1; cdr3_nt: TGCGCCAGCAGACCCGACAGGGGGGTGGAAAAACTGTTTTTT; cdr3_aa: CASRPDRGVEKLFF
cdr3_length: 13; j_call: TRBJ1-5; v_call: TRBV18; clone_size: NA; d_call: NA; cdr3_nt: TGTGCCAGCTCAGAGACAGAAATTCAGCCCCAGCATTTT; cdr3_aa: CASSETEIQPQHF
cdr3_length: 15; j_call: TRBJ2-2; v_call: TRBV4-1; clone_size: NA; d_call: TRBD1; cdr3_nt: TGCGCCAGCAGCCAAATGGGACAGGACACCGGGGAGCTGTTTTTT; cdr3_aa: CASSQMGQDTGELFF
cdr3_length: 13; j_call: TRBJ2-7; v_call: TRBV6-5; clone_size: NA; d_call: NA; cdr3_nt: TGTGCCAGCAGTTACTTCCAGGGTAACGAGCAGTACTTC; cdr3_aa: CASSYFQGNEQYF
cdr3_length: 15; j_call: TRBJ2-1; v_call: TRBV7-9; clone_size: NA; d_call: TRBD2; cdr3_nt: TGTGCCAGCAGCTTAAGCGGGGGCTATTACAATGAGCAGTTCTTC; cdr3_aa: CASSLSGGYYNEQFF
cdr3_length: 17; j_call: TRBJ1-6; v_call: TRBV30; clone_size: NA; d_call: NA; cdr3_nt: TGTGCCTGGAGTGCCGACGGGGGTGGCAGGGAGGCCTCACCCCTCCACTTT; cdr3_aa: CAWSADGGGREASPLHF
cdr3_length: 14; j_call: TRBJ2-3; v_call: TRBV4-2; clone_size: NA; d_call: TRBD2; cdr3_nt: TGTGCCAGCAGCGGACTAGCGGGGGTGGATACGCAGTATTTT; cdr3_aa: CASSGLAGVDTQYF
cdr3_length: 14; j_call: TRBJ1-1; v_call: TRBV14; clone_size: NA; d_call: NA; cdr3_nt: TGTGCCAGCAGCCTAACCTATAGTAACACTGAAGCTTTCTTT; cdr3_aa: CASSLTYSNTEAFF
cdr3_length: 15; j_call: TRBJ2-1; v_call: TRBV2; clone_size: NA; d_call: TRBD1; cdr3_nt: TGTGCCAGCAGCCTATCGACCGGGACAGGCAATGAGCAGTTCTTC; cdr3_aa: CASSLSTGTGNEQFF
cdr3_length: 16; j_call: TRBJ1-1; v_call: TRBV4-3; clone_size: once; d_call: NA; cdr3_nt: TGCGCCAGCAGCCAAGCCTACCCCCCAGGGGCTATTGAAGCTTTCTTT; cdr3_aa: CASSQAYPPGAIEAFF
cdr3_length: 16; j_call: TRBJ2-7; v_call: TRBV4-1; clone_size: NA; d_call: TRBD2; cdr3_nt: TGCGCCAGCAGCCAAGACTGGACTAGCGAACCCTACGAGCAGTACTTC; cdr3_aa: CASSQDWTSEPYEQYF
cdr3_length: 13; j_call: TRBJ1-1; v_call: TRBV18; clone_size: NA; d_call: NA; cdr3_nt: TGTGCCAGCTCACCTACAGCGGACAGTGAAGCTTTCTTT; cdr3_aa: CASSPTADSEAFF
cdr3_length: 17; j_call: TRBJ2-1; v_call: TRBV7-6; clone_size: NA; d_call: TRBD2; cdr3_nt: TGTGCCAGCAGCCCTACCGCCCTAGCGGGGACCGGCAATGAGCAGTTCTTC; cdr3_aa: CASSPTALAGTGNEQFF
cdr3_length: 13; j_call: TRBJ2-5; v_call: TRBV5-1; clone_size: NA; d_call: NA; cdr3_nt: TGCGCCAGCAGCTTCGGGGAGAAAGAGACCCAGTACTTC; cdr3_aa: CASSFGEKETQYF
cdr3_length: 14; j_call: TRBJ2-1; v_call: TRBV15; clone_size: NA; d_call: TRBD1; cdr3_nt: TGTGCCACCAGACGGGGACAGGTTAACAATGAGCAGTTCTTC; cdr3_aa: CATRRGQVNNEQFF
cdr3_length: 16; j_call: TRBJ1-2; v_call: TRBV7-9; clone_size: NA; d_call: NA; cdr3_nt: TGTGCCAGCAGCTTTAGTTCCCAACTTTCAAACTATGGCTACACCTTC; cdr3_aa: CASSFSSQLSNYGYTF
cdr3_length: 15; j_call: TRBJ1-3; v_call: TRBV5-1; clone_size: NA; d_call: NA; cdr3_nt: TGCGCCAGCAGCTTCGGGACACTTTCTGGAAACACCATATATTTT; cdr3_aa: CASSFGTLSGNTIYF
cdr3_length: 19; j_call: TRBJ2-5; v_call: TRBV10-3; clone_size: NA; d_call: TRBD2; cdr3_nt: TGTGCCATCAGTGGGGTTAGCGGGGGGGCAGGGCCACAACAAGAGACCCAGTACTTC; cdr3_aa: CAISGVSGGAGPQQETQYF
cdr3_length: 13; j_call: TRBJ1-2; v_call: TRBV5-1; clone_size: NA; d_call: NA; cdr3_nt: TGCGCCAGCAGCCTCACTGGTTCCTATGGCTACACCTTC; cdr3_aa: CASSLTGSYGYTF